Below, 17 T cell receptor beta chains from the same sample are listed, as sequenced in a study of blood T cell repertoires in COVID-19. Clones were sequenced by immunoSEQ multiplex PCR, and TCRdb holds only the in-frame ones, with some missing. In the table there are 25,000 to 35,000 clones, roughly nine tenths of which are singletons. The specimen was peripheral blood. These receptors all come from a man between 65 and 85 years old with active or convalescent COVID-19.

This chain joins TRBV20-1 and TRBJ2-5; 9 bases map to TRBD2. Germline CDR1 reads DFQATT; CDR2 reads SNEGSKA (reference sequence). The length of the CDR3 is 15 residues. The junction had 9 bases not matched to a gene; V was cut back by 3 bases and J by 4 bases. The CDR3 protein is CSASGVAGVGETQYF. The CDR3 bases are TGCAGTGCTAGTGGAGTAGCGGGAGTGGGAGAGACCCAGTACTTC.

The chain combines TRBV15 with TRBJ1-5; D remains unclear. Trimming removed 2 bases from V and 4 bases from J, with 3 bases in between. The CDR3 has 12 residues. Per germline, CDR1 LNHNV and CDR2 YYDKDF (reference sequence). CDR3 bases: TGTGCCACCAGCAGACCAAATCAGCCCCAGCATTTT. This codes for CATSRPNQPQHF.

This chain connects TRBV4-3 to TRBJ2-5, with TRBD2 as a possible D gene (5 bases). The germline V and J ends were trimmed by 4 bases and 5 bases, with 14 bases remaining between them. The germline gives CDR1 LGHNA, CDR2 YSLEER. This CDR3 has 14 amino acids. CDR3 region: CASSRETGGETQYF. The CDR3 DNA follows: TGCGCCAGCAGCCGAGAGACGGGCGGGGAGACCCAGTACTTC.

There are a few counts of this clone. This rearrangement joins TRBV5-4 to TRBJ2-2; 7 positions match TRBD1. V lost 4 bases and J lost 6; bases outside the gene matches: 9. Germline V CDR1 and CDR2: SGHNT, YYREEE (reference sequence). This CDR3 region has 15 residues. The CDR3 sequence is CASSRLRGRAGELFF. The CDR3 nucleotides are TGTGCCAGCAGCCGCTTAAGGGGGCGGGCCGGGGAGCTGTTTTTT.

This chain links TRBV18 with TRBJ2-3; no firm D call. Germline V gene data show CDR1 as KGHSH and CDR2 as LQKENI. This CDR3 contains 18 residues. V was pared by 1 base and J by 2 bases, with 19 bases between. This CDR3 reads CASSPQLSRRPYTDTQYF. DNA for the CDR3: TGTGCCAGCTCACCACAACTCTCGCGGCGGCCCTACACAGATACGCAGTATTTT.

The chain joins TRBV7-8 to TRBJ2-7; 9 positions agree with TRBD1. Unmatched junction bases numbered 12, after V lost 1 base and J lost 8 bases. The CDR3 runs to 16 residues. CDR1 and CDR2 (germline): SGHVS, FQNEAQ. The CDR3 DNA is TGTGCCAGCAGCTTAGGAAAAGACAGGGGGGTCAGTAAGCAGTACTTC. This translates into CASSLGKDRGVSKQYF. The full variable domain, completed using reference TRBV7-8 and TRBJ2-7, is GAGVSQSPRYKVAKRGQDVALRCDPISGHVSLFWYQQALGQGPEFLTYFQNEAQLDKSGLPSDRFFAERPEGSVSTLKIQRTQQEDSAVYLCASSLGKDRGVSKQYFGPGTRLTVT.

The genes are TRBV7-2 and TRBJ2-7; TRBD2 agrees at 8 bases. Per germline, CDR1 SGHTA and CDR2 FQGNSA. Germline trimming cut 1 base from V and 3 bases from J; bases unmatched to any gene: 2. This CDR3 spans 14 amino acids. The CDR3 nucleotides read TGTGCCAGCAGCTTAGGGGCGGGGGGCTACGAGCAGTACGTC. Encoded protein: CASSLGAGGYEQYV.

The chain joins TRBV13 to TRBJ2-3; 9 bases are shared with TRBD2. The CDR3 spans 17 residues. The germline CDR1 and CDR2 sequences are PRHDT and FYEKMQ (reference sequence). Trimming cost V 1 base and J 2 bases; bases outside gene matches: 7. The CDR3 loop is CASSLVALAGTTDTQYF. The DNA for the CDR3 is TGTGCCAGCAGCTTAGTAGCGCTAGCGGGGACCACAGATACGCAGTATTTT.

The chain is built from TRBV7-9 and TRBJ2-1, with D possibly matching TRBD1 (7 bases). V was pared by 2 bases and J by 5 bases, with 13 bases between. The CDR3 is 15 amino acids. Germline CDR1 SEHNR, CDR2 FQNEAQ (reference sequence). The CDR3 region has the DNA TGTGCCAGCAGCTTAACGGAGGGGGCTAACAATGAGCAGTTCTTC. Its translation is CASSLTEGANNEQFF.

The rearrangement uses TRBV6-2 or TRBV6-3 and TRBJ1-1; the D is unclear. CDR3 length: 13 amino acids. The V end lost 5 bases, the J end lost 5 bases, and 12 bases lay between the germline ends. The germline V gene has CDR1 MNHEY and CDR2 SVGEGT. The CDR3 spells CASSNPPGTEAFF. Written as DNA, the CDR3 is TGTGCCAGCAGTAACCCCCCAGGTACTGAAGCTTTCTTT.

CDR3 DNA: TGTGCCAGCTCACCTCCGGGAGCCGGGACTGAAGCTTTCTTT. This gives the protein CASSPPGAGTEAFF. The rearrangement joins TRBV18 to TRBJ1-1; D gene ambiguous. The V end was cut by 3 bases, the J end by 5 bases, with 13 bases between. CDR1 and CDR2 from the germline V gene are KGHSH and LQKENI. The length of the CDR3 is 14 residues. The whole variable domain, remainder taken from reference TRBV18 and TRBJ1-1, is NAGVMQNPRHLVRRRGQEARLRCSPMKGHSHVYWYRQLPEEGLKFMVYLQKENIIDESGMPKERFSAEFPKEGPSILRIQQVVRGDSAAYFCASSPPGAGTEAFFGQGTRLTVV.

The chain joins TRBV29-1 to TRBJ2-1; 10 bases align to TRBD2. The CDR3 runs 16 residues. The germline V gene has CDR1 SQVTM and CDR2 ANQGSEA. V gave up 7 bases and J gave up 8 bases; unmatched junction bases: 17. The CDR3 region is CSAKTNSGRTGYEQFF. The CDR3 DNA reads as TGCAGCGCAAAGACTAATAGCGGGAGGACCGGGTATGAGCAGTTCTTC.

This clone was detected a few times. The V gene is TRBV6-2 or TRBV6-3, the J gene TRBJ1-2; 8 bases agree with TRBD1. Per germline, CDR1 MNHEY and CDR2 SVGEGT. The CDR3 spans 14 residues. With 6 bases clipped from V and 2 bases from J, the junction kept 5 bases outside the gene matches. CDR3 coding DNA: TGTGCCAGCAGCCGGGACAGGATAAACTATGGCTACACCTTC. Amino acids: CASSRDRINYGYTF.

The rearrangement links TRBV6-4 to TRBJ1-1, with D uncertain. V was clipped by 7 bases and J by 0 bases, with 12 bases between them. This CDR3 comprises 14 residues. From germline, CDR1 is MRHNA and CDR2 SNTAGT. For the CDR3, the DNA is TGTGCCAGCAAACCTGGGCAGATGAACACTGAAGCTTTCTTT. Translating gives CASKPGQMNTEAFF.

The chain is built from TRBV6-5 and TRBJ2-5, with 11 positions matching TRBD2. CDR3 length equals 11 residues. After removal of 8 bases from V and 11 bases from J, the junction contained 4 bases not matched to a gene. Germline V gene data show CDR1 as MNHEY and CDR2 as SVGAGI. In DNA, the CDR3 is TGTGCCAGCGGGATAGCGGGAGGGCAGTACTTC. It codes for CASGIAGGQYF.

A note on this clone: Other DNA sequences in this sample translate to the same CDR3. The CDR3 loop reads CSARQGNTEAFF. Written as DNA, the CDR3 is TGCAGCGCCCGACAGGGGAACACTGAAGCTTTCTTT. V is TRBV29-1 and J is TRBJ1-1; TRBD1 matches at 7 bases. The CDR3 is 12 amino acids. V shed 7 bases, J shed 1 base, and the junction held 3 bases outside the gene matches. The germline V gene encodes CDR1 SQVTM and CDR2 ANQGSEA. Filled out from reference TRBV29-1 and TRBJ1-1, the complete variable domain reads SAVISQKPSRDICQRGTSLTIQCQVDSQVTMMFWYRQQPGQSLTLIATANQGSEATYESGFVIDKFPISRPNLTFSTLTVSNMSPEDSSIYLCSARQGNTEAFFGQGTRLTVV.

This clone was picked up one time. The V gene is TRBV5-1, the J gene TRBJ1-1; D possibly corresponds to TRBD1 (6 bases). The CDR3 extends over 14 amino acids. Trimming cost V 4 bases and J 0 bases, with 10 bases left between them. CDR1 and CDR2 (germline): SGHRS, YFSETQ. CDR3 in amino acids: CASSRTEMNTEAFF. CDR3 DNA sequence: TGCGCCAGCAGCCGGACAGAAATGAACACTGAAGCTTTCTTT.